This T cell receptor (beta chain) was identified in a study of blood T cell repertoires in COVID-19. In its sample, this clone was seen a few times. Profiled with immunoSEQ multiplex PCR; TCRdb holds only in-frame clones, not every one. In the table there are around 330,000 clones, under 95% of which are singletons. The specimen sequenced was PBMCs or T cells enriched from blood (not recorded which). The origin of this receptor is a man in his fifties or sixties who had recovered from COVID-19.

CDR3 nucleotide sequence: TGTGCCGACGCCGGACTAGCGGCGTACAATGAGCAGTTCTTC. Translated: CADAGLAAYNEQFF. The rearrangement uses TRBV2 and TRBJ2-1; 10 nucleotides line up with TRBD2. The V gene's germline CDR1 is SNHLY and CDR2 FYNNEI. This CDR3 region has 14 residues. Trimming cost V 11 bases and J 4 bases; bases outside gene matches: 8.